This T cell receptor (beta chain) was identified in a study of CD8+CD57+ T cells in acquired aplastic anemia. Study-level information: DNA recovered from sorted CD4+ and CD8+ cells had a mean of around 3.2 ug.

Broader study findings: Around 27 sequences, all CD8+ CDR3, were shared between patients and controls. CD8+ Simpson's diversity showed no significant patient-control difference.

V lost 2 bases to trimming and J lost 5 bases, with 9 bases between them. CDR1 is MNHNS and CDR2 is SASEGT in the germline V gene. The CDR3 consists of 14 residues. The study profiled TCR beta VDJ and CDR3 using genomic DNA as template. TCRdb itself ran the reads through MiXCR, one entry per CDR3 protein. The data contain under 200,000 distinct CDR3 sequences, around 47% of them singletons. This clonotype occurred many times. Its antigen is not identified. By flow cytometry, patients selected for sequencing had shown an expansion of CD8+CD57+ cells. Each patient had severe acquired aplastic anemia. This rearrangement joins TRBV6-1 to TRBJ1-4; tentatively, D is TRBD1 (6 bases). This TCR derives from a human donor with aplastic anemia. The sequenced sample consisted of sorted CD4+, CD8+, or CD8+CD57+ T cells (not recorded which) from PBMCs. CDR3 residues: CASSETGTNEKLFF. The CDR3 DNA sequence: TGTGCCAGCAGTGAAACAGGGACCAATGAAAAACTGTTTTTT.